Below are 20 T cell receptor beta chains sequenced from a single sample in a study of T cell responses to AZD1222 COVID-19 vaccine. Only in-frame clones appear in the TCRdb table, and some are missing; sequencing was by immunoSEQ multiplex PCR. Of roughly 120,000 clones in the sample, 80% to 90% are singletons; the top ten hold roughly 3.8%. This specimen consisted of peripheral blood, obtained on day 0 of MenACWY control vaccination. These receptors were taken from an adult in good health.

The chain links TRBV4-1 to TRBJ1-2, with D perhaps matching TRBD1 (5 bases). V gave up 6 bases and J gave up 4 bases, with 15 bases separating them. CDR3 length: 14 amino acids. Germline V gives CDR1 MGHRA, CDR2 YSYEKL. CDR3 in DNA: TGCGCCAGCAGGGACCGCAGGGTGGGCTATGGCTACACCTTC. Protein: CASRDRRVGYGYTF.

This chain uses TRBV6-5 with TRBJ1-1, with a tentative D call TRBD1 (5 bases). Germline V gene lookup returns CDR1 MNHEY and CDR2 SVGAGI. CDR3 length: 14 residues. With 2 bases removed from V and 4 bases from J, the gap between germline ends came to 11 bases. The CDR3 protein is CASSYGGGSTEAFF. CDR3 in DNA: TGTGCCAGCAGTTACGGGGGAGGGAGCACTGAAGCTTTCTTT.

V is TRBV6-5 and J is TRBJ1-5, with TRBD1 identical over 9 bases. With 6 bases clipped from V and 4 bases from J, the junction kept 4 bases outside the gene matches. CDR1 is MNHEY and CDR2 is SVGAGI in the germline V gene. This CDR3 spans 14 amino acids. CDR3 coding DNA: TGTGCCAGCAGGATGACAGGGGGAAATCAGCCCCAGCATTTT. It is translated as CASRMTGGNQPQHF.

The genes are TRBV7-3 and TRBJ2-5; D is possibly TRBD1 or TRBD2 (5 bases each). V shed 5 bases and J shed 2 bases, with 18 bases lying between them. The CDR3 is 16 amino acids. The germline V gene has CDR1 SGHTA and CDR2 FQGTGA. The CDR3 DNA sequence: TGTGCCAGCAGCCGTCTTCAGGGAGCCCGGCAAGAGACCCAGTACTTC. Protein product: CASSRLQGARQETQYF.

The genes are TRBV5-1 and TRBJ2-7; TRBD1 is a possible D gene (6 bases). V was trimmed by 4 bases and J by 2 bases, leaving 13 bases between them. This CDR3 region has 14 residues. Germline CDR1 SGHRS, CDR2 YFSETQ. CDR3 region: CASSPRTDTYEQYF. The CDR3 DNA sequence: TGCGCCAGCAGCCCAAGGACAGACACCTACGAGCAGTACTTC.

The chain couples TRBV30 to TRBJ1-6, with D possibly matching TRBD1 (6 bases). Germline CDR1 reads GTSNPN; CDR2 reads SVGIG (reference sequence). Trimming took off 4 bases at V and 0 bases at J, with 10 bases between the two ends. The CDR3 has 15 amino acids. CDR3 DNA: TGTGCCTGGACAAGGGGGACCTCCTATAATTCACCCCTCCACTTT. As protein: CAWTRGTSYNSPLHF.

CDR3 in amino acids: CATSVEGSGYTF. CDR3 nucleotide sequence: TGTGCCACCAGTGTCGAGGGATCGGGCTACACCTTC. This chain joins TRBV24-1 and TRBJ1-2; D is unresolved. Germline V gene lookup returns CDR1 KGHDR and CDR2 SFDVKD. V lost 5 bases to trimming and J lost 8 bases, with 11 bases between them. The CDR3 is 12 residues long.

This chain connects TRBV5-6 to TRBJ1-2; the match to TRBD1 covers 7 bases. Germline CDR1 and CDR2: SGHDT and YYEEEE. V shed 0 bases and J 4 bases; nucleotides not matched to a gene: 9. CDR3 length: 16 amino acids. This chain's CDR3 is CASSLGGTVAPYGYTF. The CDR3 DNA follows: TGTGCCAGCAGCTTGGGGGGGACAGTGGCCCCCTATGGCTACACCTTC.

The CDR3 loop is CASSLEPYEQYF. DNA for the CDR3: TGTGCCAGCAGCTTAGAACCCTACGAGCAGTACTTC. V is TRBV7-2 and J is TRBJ2-7; D is unresolved. The V end was cut by 1 base, the J end by 2 bases, with 3 bases between. This CDR3 region has 12 residues. Per the germline V gene, CDR1 is SGHTA and CDR2 is FQGNSA.

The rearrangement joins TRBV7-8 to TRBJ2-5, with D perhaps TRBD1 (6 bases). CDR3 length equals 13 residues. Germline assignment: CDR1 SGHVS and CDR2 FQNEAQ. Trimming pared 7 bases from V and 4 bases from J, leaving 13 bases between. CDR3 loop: CASTYLGGETQYF. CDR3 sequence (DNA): TGTGCCAGCACATATCTAGGGGGAGAGACCCAGTACTTC.

CDR3: CASSLETRFDEQFF. CDR3 sequence (DNA): TGTGCCAGCAGCTTAGAGACACGTTTCGATGAGCAGTTCTTC. The chain uses TRBV7-9 and TRBJ2-1, with unresolved D. CDR1 and CDR2 (germline): SEHNR, FQNEAQ (reference sequence). The CDR3 contains 14 residues. V gave up 1 base and J gave up 8 bases, with 12 bases separating them.

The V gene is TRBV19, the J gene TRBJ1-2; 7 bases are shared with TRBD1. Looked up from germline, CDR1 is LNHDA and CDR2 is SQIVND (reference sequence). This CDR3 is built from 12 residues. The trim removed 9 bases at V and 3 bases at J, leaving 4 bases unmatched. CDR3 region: CASSQGDYGYTF. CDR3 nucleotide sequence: TGTGCCAGCAGTCAGGGGGACTATGGCTACACCTTC. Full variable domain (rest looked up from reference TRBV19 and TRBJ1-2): DGGITQSPKYLFRKEGQNVTLSCEQNLNHDAMYWYRQDPGQGLRLIYYSQIVNDFQKGDIAEGYSVSREKKESFPLTVTSAQKNPTAFYLCASSQGDYGYTFGSGTRLTVV.

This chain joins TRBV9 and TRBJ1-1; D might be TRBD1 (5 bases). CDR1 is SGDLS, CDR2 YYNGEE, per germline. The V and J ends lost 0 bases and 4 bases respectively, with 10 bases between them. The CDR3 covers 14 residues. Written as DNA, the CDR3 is TGTGCCAGCAGCGTAGTGGGGGGGAGCACTGAAGCTTTCTTT. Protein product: CASSVVGGSTEAFF. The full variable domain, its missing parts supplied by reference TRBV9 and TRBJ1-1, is DSGVTQTPKHLITATGQRVTLRCSPRSGDLSVYWYQQSLDQGLQFLIQYYNGEERAKGNILERFSAQQFPDLHSELNLSSLELGDSALYFCASSVVGGSTEAFFGQGTRLTVV.

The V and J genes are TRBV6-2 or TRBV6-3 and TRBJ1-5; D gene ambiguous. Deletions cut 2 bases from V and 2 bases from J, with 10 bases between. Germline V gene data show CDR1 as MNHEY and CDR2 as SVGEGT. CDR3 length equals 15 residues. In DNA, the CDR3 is TGTGCCAGCAGTTACGAGAGGGTACGCAATCAGCCCCAGCATTTT. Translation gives CASSYERVRNQPQHF.

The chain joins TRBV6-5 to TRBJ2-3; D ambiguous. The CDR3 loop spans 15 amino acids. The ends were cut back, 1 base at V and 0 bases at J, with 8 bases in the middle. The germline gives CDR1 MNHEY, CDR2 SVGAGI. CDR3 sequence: CASSYYPYSTDTQYF. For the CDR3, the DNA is TGTGCCAGCAGTTACTATCCATATAGCACAGATACGCAGTATTTT.

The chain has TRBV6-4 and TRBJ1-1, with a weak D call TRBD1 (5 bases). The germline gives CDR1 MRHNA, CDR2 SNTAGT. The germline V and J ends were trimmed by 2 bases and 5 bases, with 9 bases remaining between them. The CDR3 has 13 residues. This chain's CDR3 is CASSDVGGTEAFF. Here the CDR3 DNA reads TGTGCCAGCAGTGACGTGGGGGGTACTGAAGCTTTCTTT.

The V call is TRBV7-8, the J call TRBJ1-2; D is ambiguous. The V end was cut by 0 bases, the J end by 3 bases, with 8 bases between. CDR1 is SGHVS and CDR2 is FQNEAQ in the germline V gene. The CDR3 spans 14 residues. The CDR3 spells CASSLAYRDYGYTF. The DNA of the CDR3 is TGTGCCAGCAGCTTAGCGTACCGGGACTATGGCTACACCTTC.

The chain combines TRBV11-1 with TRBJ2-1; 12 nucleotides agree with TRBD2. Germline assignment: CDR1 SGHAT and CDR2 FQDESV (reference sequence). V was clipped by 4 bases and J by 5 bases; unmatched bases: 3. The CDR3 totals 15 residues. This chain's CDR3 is CASSYLAGGHNEQFF. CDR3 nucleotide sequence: TGTGCCAGCAGCTATCTAGCGGGGGGGCACAATGAGCAGTTCTTC.

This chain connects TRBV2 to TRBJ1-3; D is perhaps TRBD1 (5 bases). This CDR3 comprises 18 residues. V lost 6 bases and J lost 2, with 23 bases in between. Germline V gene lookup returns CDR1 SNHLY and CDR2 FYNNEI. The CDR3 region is CASRKVSGPSGAGNTIYF. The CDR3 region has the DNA TGTGCCAGCAGGAAAGTTAGTGGGCCGTCGGGGGCTGGAAACACCATATATTTT.

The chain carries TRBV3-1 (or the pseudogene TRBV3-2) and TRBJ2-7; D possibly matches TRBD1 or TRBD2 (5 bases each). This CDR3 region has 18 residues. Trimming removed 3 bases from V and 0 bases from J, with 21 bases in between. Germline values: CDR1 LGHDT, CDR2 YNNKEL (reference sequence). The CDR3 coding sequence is TGTGCCAGCAGCCACGCCGGGGCAGGTTCCTCCCGCTCCTACGAGCAGTACTTC. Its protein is CASSHAGAGSSRSYEQYF.